Shown below are 29 T cell receptor beta chains from a single sample sequenced in a study of T cells in Graves' hyperthyroidism and ophthalmopathy. The TCR beta CDR3 regions underwent amplification using RNA transcripts as the source. Carried out on the TCR CDR3, a first-round RT-PCR used the HTBI primer set. TCRdb ran MiXCR on the multiplex PCR reads and lists one entry per CDR3 protein. The sample includes some 620,000 distinct CDR3 sequences, about 17% of them seen just once. The sequencing sample was made of blood. The receptors shown here come from a woman younger than 45 with Graves' hyperthyroidism.

Many counts were recorded for this clonotype. V usage is TRBV2 and J usage is TRBJ1-2, with D hard to call. The CDR3 totals 13 residues. Between the trimmed V and J ends, which lost 1 base and 7 bases, there was a span of 10 bases. CDR1 SNHLY and CDR2 FYNNEI come from the germline V gene. CDR3 DNA sequence: TGTGCCAGCAGTGAAGAGACATCTCGTGGCTACACCTTC. This encodes CASSEETSRGYTF. Together with reference TRBV2 and TRBJ1-2, the CDR3 gives the full variable domain: EPEVTQTPSHQVTQMGQEVILRCVPISNHLYFYWYRQILGQKVEFLVSFYNNEISEKSEIFDDQFSVERPDGSNFTLKIRSTKLEDSAMYFCASSEETSRGYTFGSGTRLTVV.

In its sample, this clonotype was seen many times. The rearrangement joins TRBV6-1 to TRBJ1-5, with a tentative D call TRBD1 (5 bases). Germline lookup yields CDR1 MNHNS and CDR2 SASEGT. The CDR3 sequence is 14 residues long. The ends were cut back, 5 bases at V and 6 bases at J, with 14 bases in the middle. The CDR3 spells CASSLNQGVQPQHF. CDR3 nucleotide sequence: TGTGCCAGCAGTTTGAATCAGGGAGTTCAGCCCCAGCATTTT.

This clonotype was seen many times. This CDR3 is CASSSSGSDTQYF. The CDR3 coding sequence is TGTGCCAGCAGTTCTAGCGGGAGTGATACGCAGTATTTT. The chain joins TRBV27 to TRBJ2-3, with 10 bases matching TRBD2. Germline V gene sequence: CDR1 MNHEY, CDR2 SMNVEV (reference sequence). Losses at the gene ends were 4 bases for V and 6 bases for J; bases not matched to a gene: 1. The CDR3 is 13 residues long.

The chain carries TRBV15 and TRBJ2-5; 12 bases match TRBD1. V lost 3 bases and J lost 5; bases outside the gene matches: 10. Germline CDR1 LNHNV, CDR2 YYDKDF (reference sequence). The CDR3 consists of 17 residues. CDR3 in amino acids: CATSSLGDRGRGETQYF. As DNA, the CDR3 is TGTGCCACCAGCAGTCTCGGGGACAGGGGGCGAGGGGAGACCCAGTACTTC.

This sequence joins TRBV15 and TRBJ2-1; 10 positions match TRBD2. The CDR3 covers 16 residues. Germline assignment: CDR1 LNHNV and CDR2 YYDKDF (reference sequence). The ends lost 5 bases at V and 5 bases at J; junction bases unmatched: 9. DNA of the CDR3: TGTGCCACCAGCTCTAGCGGGAGAACTATCGACAATGAGCAGTTCTTC. Translating gives CATSSSGRTIDNEQFF.

This clonotype was observed many times. This chain uses TRBV7-2 with TRBJ2-3, with D hard to call. V was shortened by 1 base and J by 2 bases, with 4 bases between the two germline ends. CDR1 is SGHTA, CDR2 FQGNSA, per germline. The CDR3 loop spans 13 amino acids. The chain's CDR3 is CASSLDYTDTQYF. For the CDR3, the DNA is TGTGCCAGCAGCTTAGACTACACAGATACGCAGTATTTT.

The CDR3 is CASSLGRRRGRRNNEQFF. The DNA for the CDR3 is TGTGCCAGCAGCTTAGGAAGGAGGAGGGGGCGAAGAAACAATGAGCAGTTCTTC. The chain combines TRBV7-2 with TRBJ2-1, with a tentative D call TRBD1 (7 bases). CDR1 is SGHTA, CDR2 FQGNSA, per germline. The CDR3 spans 18 residues. V was pared by 1 base and J by 5 bases, with 21 bases between. The full variable domain, in which reference TRBV7-2 and TRBJ2-1 provide the parts outside the CDR3, is GAGVSQSPSNKVTEKGKDVELRCDPISGHTALYWYRQSLGQGLEFLIYFQGNSAPDKSGLPSDRFSAERTGGSVSTLTIQRTQQEDSAVYLCASSLGRRRGRRNNEQFFGPGTRLTVL.

J is TRBJ1-1 and V is TRBV5-4, with D perhaps matching TRBD1 (5 bases). The CDR3 contains 16 residues. Germline CDR1 is SGHNT and CDR2 is YYREEE (reference sequence). The germline V and J ends were trimmed by 2 bases and 0 bases, with 14 bases remaining between them. This CDR3 reads CASSFGKTDMNTEAFF. The CDR3 bases are TGTGCCAGCAGCTTTGGGAAGACAGATATGAACACTGAAGCTTTCTTT.

The genes are TRBV30 and TRBJ1-2, with 7 bases matching TRBD1. V was clipped by 5 bases and J by 5 bases; unmatched bases: 5. This CDR3 contains 12 residues. Per the germline V gene, CDR1 is GTSNPN and CDR2 is SVGIG (reference sequence). The CDR3 is CAWSGGGYGYTF. In DNA form, the CDR3 reads TGTGCCTGGTCAGGGGGGGGGTATGGCTACACCTTC.

In this sample, this clonotype turned up many times. The chain employs TRBV12-5 and TRBJ2-3, with D tentatively TRBD1 or TRBD2 (5 bases each). The CDR3 is 15 amino acids. V gave up 4 bases and J gave up 3 bases, with 14 bases separating them. From germline, CDR1 is LGHNT and CDR2 FRNRAP. In nucleotides, the CDR3 is TGTGCTAGTGGTTCGAGGGGAGTAAGGACAGATACGCAGTATTTT. Translation gives CASGSRGVRTDTQYF.

The chain's CDR3 is CASSQEHYEQYF. For the CDR3, the DNA is TGTGCCAGCAGCCAAGAACACTACGAGCAGTACTTC. The chain joins TRBV3-1 to TRBJ2-7, with D hard to call. This CDR3 has 12 amino acids. V lost 0 bases to trimming and J lost 3 bases, with 3 bases between them. The V gene's germline CDR1 is LGHDT and CDR2 YNNKEL (reference sequence).

This clonotype was recorded at least ten times. The V call is TRBV20-1, the J call TRBJ2-7; 10 bases align to TRBD1. Germline V gene lookup returns CDR1 DFQATT and CDR2 SNEGSKA (reference sequence). With 7 bases clipped from V and 5 bases from J, the junction kept 17 bases outside the gene matches. The CDR3 is 16 residues long. CDR3 sequence reads: CSGTGPGQGSVHEQYF. CDR3 in DNA: TGCAGTGGGACGGGGCCGGGACAGGGGTCCGTTCACGAGCAGTACTTC.

The rearrangement joins TRBV4-3 to TRBJ1-5; TRBD1 aligns across 9 bases. CDR1 is LGHNA and CDR2 is YSLEER in the germline V gene. The CDR3 totals 14 residues. J gave up 7 bases and V 2 bases, and 3 bases lay outside the gene matches. The CDR3 loop reads CASSQRTGDQPQHF. In nucleotides, the CDR3 is TGCGCCAGCAGCCAACGGACAGGGGACCAGCCCCAGCATTTT.

This clonotype was seen a handful of times. This chain joins TRBV6-5 and TRBJ1-1; 11 bases agree with TRBD1. J lost 9 bases, V lost 8 bases, and 11 bases had no gene match. The germline CDR1 and CDR2 sequences are MNHEY and SVGAGI. This CDR3 contains 14 residues. In DNA, the CDR3 is TGTGCCAGCTCCGGACAGGGGGCGGGCGGCCAAGCTTTCTTT. It is translated as CASSGQGAGGQAFF.

This clonotype was recorded at least ten times. The genes are TRBV20-1 and TRBJ2-5, with TRBD2 as a possible D gene (5 bases). Between the trimmed V and J ends, which lost 0 bases and 13 bases, there was a span of 12 bases. The CDR3 totals 11 residues. Germline CDR1 DFQATT, CDR2 SNEGSKA (reference sequence). In DNA form, the CDR3 reads TGCAGTGCTAGAGATCGGGGTGATCCGTACTTC. This codes for CSARDRGDPYF.

This clonotype showed up just a few times. The chain joins TRBV9 to TRBJ2-3; TRBD1 is a possible D gene (5 bases). CDR3 length: 15 amino acids. The V end was cut by 5 bases, the J end by 0 bases, with 13 bases between. Germline V gene sequence: CDR1 SGDLS, CDR2 YYNGEE. The CDR3 is CASSATGSSTDTQYF. The CDR3 DNA reads as TGTGCCAGCAGTGCAACAGGATCGAGCACAGATACGCAGTATTTT.

This clonotype was observed many times. V gene TRBV28 combines with J gene TRBJ2-7; a weak D match, TRBD2 (6 bases). Germline loops: CDR1 MDHEN, CDR2 SYDVKM. The CDR3 extends over 15 amino acids. The V and J ends lost 6 bases and 4 bases respectively, with 19 bases between them. This CDR3 is CASSQMEGRGYEQYF. CDR3 in DNA: TGTGCCAGCAGCCAGATGGAGGGAAGGGGTTACGAGCAGTACTTC.

The table lists this clonotype with a few counts. The CDR3 here is CASSPPGTFNEKLFF. The CDR3 bases are TGTGCCAGCAGTCCCCCCGGGACCTTTAATGAAAAACTGTTTTTT. The genes are TRBV27 and TRBJ1-4; maybe TRBD1 (5 bases). Germline lookup yields CDR1 MNHEY and CDR2 SMNVEV (reference sequence). Between the trimmed V and J ends, which lost 5 bases and 4 bases, there was a span of 14 bases. The CDR3 loop spans 15 amino acids.

This clonotype was detected ten times or more. The chain recombines TRBV28 with TRBJ1-5; 11 nucleotides align to TRBD1. The germline gives CDR1 MDHEN, CDR2 SYDVKM. The CDR3 totals 18 residues. V gave up 2 bases and J gave up 4 bases; unmatched junction bases: 10. The CDR3 loop is CASSLEDRGRNGNQPQHF. CDR3 nucleotides: TGTGCCAGCAGTTTAGAGGACAGGGGGCGCAATGGGAATCAGCCCCAGCATTTT.

This clonotype was seen at least ten times. The CDR3 DNA follows: TGTGCCAGCAGTTTGGTGGCGGCCTACGAGCAGTACTTC. It translates to CASSLVAAYEQYF. The rearrangement joins TRBV28 to TRBJ2-7; no definite D call. Between the trimmed V and J ends, which lost 3 bases and 2 bases, there was a span of 8 bases. Germline loops: CDR1 MDHEN, CDR2 SYDVKM. The length of the CDR3 is 13 residues.

This clonotype was recorded at least ten times. DNA for the CDR3: TGCAGTGCTAAGGGGACTAGCGACCACAATGAGCAGTTCTTC. Its translation: CSAKGTSDHNEQFF. The rearrangement uses TRBV20-1 and TRBJ2-1; 10 bases line up with TRBD2. CDR3 length equals 14 residues. V shed 4 bases and J 5 bases; nucleotides not matched to a gene: 5. Germline V CDR1 and CDR2: DFQATT, SNEGSKA (reference sequence).

V usage is TRBV4-1 and J usage is TRBJ2-7; 9 positions match TRBD2. Trimming took 4 bases from V and 3 from J; bases not matched to a gene: 16. Per the germline V gene, CDR1 is MGHRA and CDR2 is YSYEKL. CDR3 size: 18 residues. CDR3 sequence reads: CASSPLDSGSMEGYEQYF. DNA of the CDR3: TGCGCCAGCAGCCCTCTGGATAGCGGGAGCATGGAGGGCTACGAGCAGTACTTC.

This clonotype occurred many times. V gene TRBV2 combines with J gene TRBJ1-2; a possible D gene is TRBD1 (6 bases). The CDR3 loop spans 13 amino acids. Trimming cost V 6 bases and J 8 bases, with 16 bases left between them. Germline CDR1 and CDR2: SNHLY and FYNNEI. This CDR3 reads CASRVDRSRGYTF. The CDR3 DNA sequence: TGTGCCAGCAGGGTAGACAGGTCTCGCGGCTACACCTTC.

The rearrangement joins TRBV20-1 to TRBJ2-1, with 12 bases lining up with TRBD2. The junction had 15 bases not matched to a gene; V was cut back by 4 bases and J by 5 bases. Germline V gene data show CDR1 as DFQATT and CDR2 as SNEGSKA (reference sequence). The CDR3 contains 18 residues. In DNA, the CDR3 is TGCAGTGCTATGACGACTAGCGGGAGTTCCGGCCTGGACAATGAGCAGTTCTTC. This sequence encodes CSAMTTSGSSGLDNEQFF.

This clonotype was recorded many times. DNA for the CDR3: TGCAGTGCTGAGACAGGGTCACCCTACGAGCAGTACTTC. Amino acid sequence: CSAETGSPYEQYF. V gene TRBV20-1 combines with J gene TRBJ2-7; 7 bases are a match to TRBD1. V dropped 5 bases and J dropped 2; count of bases not matched to a gene: 6. CDR1 is DFQATT, CDR2 SNEGSKA, per germline (reference sequence). CDR3 size: 13 residues.

This clonotype has a count of ten or more. The chain couples TRBV5-6 to TRBJ2-5; D perhaps matches TRBD2 (5 bases). CDR3 length: 14 amino acids. Trimming left V 7 bases short and J 3 bases short, with 16 bases between. Germline-derived CDR1 and CDR2 are SGHDT and YYEEEE. The CDR3 sequence: CASRALGSKETQYF. The CDR3 bases are TGTGCCAGCCGAGCCTTAGGGAGCAAAGAGACCCAGTACTTC.

This clonotype was picked up many times. The chain links TRBV6-1 to TRBJ1-2, with TRBD1 identical over 10 bases. J was trimmed by 6 bases and V by 5 bases; bases with no gene match: 6. CDR1 is MNHNS, CDR2 SASEGT, per germline. There are 14 residues in the CDR3. The CDR3 reads CASSYDRGHNGYTF. The CDR3 DNA follows: TGTGCCAGCAGTTATGACAGGGGGCATAATGGCTACACCTTC.

This chain links TRBV15 with TRBJ1-1, with D perhaps matching TRBD1 (5 bases). CDR1 LNHNV and CDR2 YYDKDF come from the germline V gene (reference sequence). The CDR3 is 14 amino acids. V dropped 0 bases and J dropped 6 bases, with 11 bases sitting between them. The CDR3 DNA reads TGTGCCACCAGCAGAGATCAGGGACCCGCTGAAGCTTTCTTT. The encoded protein is CATSRDQGPAEAFF.

The J gene is TRBJ2-3, the V gene TRBV7-3; TRBD2 matches 14 bases. Germline CDR1 and CDR2: SGHTA and FQGTGA. This CDR3 has 17 residues. V lost 5 bases and J lost 1; bases outside the gene matches: 5. CDR3 sequence (DNA): TGTGCCAGCAGCATGACTAGCGGGAGGGCCGGCACAGATACGCAGTATTTT. Translation: CASSMTSGRAGTDTQYF.